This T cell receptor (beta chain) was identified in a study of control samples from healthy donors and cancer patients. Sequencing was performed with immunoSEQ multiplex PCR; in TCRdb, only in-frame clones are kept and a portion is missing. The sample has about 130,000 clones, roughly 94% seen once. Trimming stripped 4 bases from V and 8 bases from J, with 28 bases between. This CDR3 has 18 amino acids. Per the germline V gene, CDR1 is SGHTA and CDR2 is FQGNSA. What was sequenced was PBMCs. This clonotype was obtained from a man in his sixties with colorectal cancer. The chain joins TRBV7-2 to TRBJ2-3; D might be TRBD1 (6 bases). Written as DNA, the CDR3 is TGTGCCAGCAGCTCACCCGGGGCTACATTTTGGGGACAAGGTACGCAGTATTTT. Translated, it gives CASSSPGATFWGQGTQYF.